Each of the 32 T cell receptor beta chains below was sequenced from the same sample in a study of blood T cells in healthy people across ages. Then a second PCR, running roughly 7 to 11 cycles, was carried out with a sample-barcoded 5' primer and a J-beta primer mix. TCRdb reanalysed the 5' RACE reads using MiXCR and keeps one entry per CDR3 protein. The top ten clones hold approximately 7% of a sample with roughly 1.4 million distinct CDR3 sequences, almost 60% of them seen once. The sample was blood. The receptor source for this set is a man in his late teens or twenties in good health.

This clonotype was recorded a few times. The CDR3 nucleotides read TGCAGCGTTATAGGGACTCCCTGGGATAACGAGCAGTACTTC. This sequence encodes CSVIGTPWDNEQYF. The chain employs TRBV29-1 and TRBJ2-7, with D perhaps matching TRBD2 (6 bases). Germline V gene data show CDR1 as SQVTM and CDR2 as ANQGSEA. Trimming cost V 5 bases and J 5 bases, with 19 bases left between them. This CDR3 is 14 amino acids long.

V usage is TRBV4-2 and J usage is TRBJ2-4; D ambiguous. The J call is uncertain, as TRBJ2-7 better fits the DNA end. The CDR3 has 13 residues. Germline V gene data show CDR1 as LGHNA and CDR2 as YNFKEQ. The CDR3 here is CASSQDLESEQYF. Here the CDR3 DNA reads TGTGCCAGCAGCCAAGATCTGGAGAGCGAGCAGTACTTC.

The chain has TRBV29-1 and TRBJ2-5; D may be TRBD1 (5 bases). Gene TRBJ2-7 matches the end of the DNA better, so the J call may be wrong. This CDR3 has 13 residues. Germline CDR1 reads SQVTM; CDR2 reads ANQGSEA. DNA of the CDR3: TGCAGCGTTTTATACGGACACCACGGCGAGCAGTACTTC. Translating it yields CSVLYGHHGEQYF.

The chain joins TRBV6-2 or TRBV6-3 to TRBJ1-1; 7 bases map to TRBD1. Trimming removed 4 bases from V and 3 bases from J; junction bases left unmatched: 2. The CDR3 runs 13 residues. The germline CDR1 and CDR2 sequences are MNHEY and SVGEGT. Here the CDR3 reads CASSWDSYTEAFF. In nucleotides, the CDR3 is TGTGCCAGCAGTTGGGACAGCTACACTGAAGCTTTCTTT.

This clonotype was seen only a few times. The chain carries TRBV11-3 and TRBJ2-3, with 12 bases aligning to TRBD2. CDR3 length equals 16 residues. CDR1 and CDR2 (germline): SGHNT, YENEEA. V gave up 5 bases and J gave up 1 base; unmatched junction bases: 4. The CDR3 protein is CASSLGTSGRTDTQYF. The CDR3 nucleotides are TGTGCCAGCAGCCTCGGGACTAGCGGGCGCACAGATACGCAGTATTTT.

This chain joins TRBV28 and TRBJ2-1, with D maybe TRBD2 (5 bases). This CDR3 has 13 amino acids. Germline V lookup: CDR1 MDHEN, CDR2 SYDVKM. Between the trimmed V and J ends, which lost 6 bases and 2 bases, there was a span of 8 bases. The CDR3 nucleotides are TGTGCCAGCAGAGCTAGCACCTACAATGAGCAGTTCTTC. Translating gives CASRASTYNEQFF.

The chain couples TRBV5-1 to TRBJ1-2, with D possibly matching TRBD1 (5 bases). CDR1 and CDR2 (germline): SGHRS, YFSETQ. The V end was cut by 4 bases, the J end by 6 bases, with 13 bases between. This CDR3 region has 13 residues. Here the CDR3 reads CASSVVPRDGYTF. The CDR3 bases are TGCGCCAGCAGCGTGGTACCCAGGGATGGCTACACCTTC.

There are many counts of this clonotype. This chain links TRBV20-1 with TRBJ2-4; the match to TRBD1 covers 7 bases. Germline CDR1 and CDR2: DFQATT and SNEGSKA (reference sequence). CDR3 length equals 17 residues. V dropped 3 bases and J dropped 2; count of bases not matched to a gene: 13. In DNA, the CDR3 is TGCAGTGCTAGGAGGTCGGCAGGGGGTCGTTCCAAAAACATTCAGTACTTC. Amino acid sequence: CSARRSAGGRSKNIQYF.

J is TRBJ1-1 and V is TRBV12-3 or TRBV12-4, with D perhaps TRBD1 (5 bases). CDR3 size: 13 residues. Trimming took 8 bases from V and 3 from J, leaving 13 bases between them. This chain's CDR3 is CASETGGDTEAFF. DNA of the CDR3: TGTGCCAGCGAGACGGGGGGGGACACTGAAGCTTTCTTT.

This chain connects TRBV20-1 to TRBJ1-5; 8 nucleotides agree with TRBD1. The ends lost 0 bases at V and 1 base at J; junction bases unmatched: 5. This CDR3 region has 16 residues. Germline V gene sequence: CDR1 DFQATT, CDR2 SNEGSKA (reference sequence). CDR3 protein: CSARDLRQGSNQPQHF. The CDR3 DNA sequence: TGCAGTGCTAGAGATCTCCGACAGGGGAGCAATCAGCCCCAGCATTTT.

This clonotype was observed once. This rearrangement joins TRBV5-1 to TRBJ2-5; a weak D match, TRBD2 (5 bases). This CDR3 has 15 amino acids. Germline values: CDR1 SGHRS, CDR2 YFSETQ. Trimming stripped 6 bases from V and 4 bases from J, with 19 bases between. The DNA of the CDR3 is TGCGCCAGCAACTTAGAGGGCCTGGTGGGAGAGACCCAGTACTTC. Translating it yields CASNLEGLVGETQYF.

The rearrangement joins TRBV5-5 to TRBJ1-3; perhaps TRBD1 as D (6 bases). Germline V CDR1 and CDR2: SGHKS, YYEKEE (reference sequence). V was pared by 4 bases and J by 4 bases, with 12 bases between. There are 14 residues in the CDR3. The CDR3 loop is CASSRGQLGNTIYF. The CDR3 region has the DNA TGTGCCAGCAGCCGAGGACAGTTGGGAAACACCATATATTTT. Complete variable domain (other parts from reference TRBV5-5 and TRBJ1-3): DAGVTQSPTHLIKTRGQQVTLRCSPISGHKSVSWYQQVLGQGPQFIFQYYEKEERGRGNFPDRFSARQFPNYSSELNVNALLLGDSALYLCASSRGQLGNTIYFGEGSWLTVV.

This chain uses TRBV10-3 with TRBJ2-3; tentative D call: TRBD2 (5 bases). The germline CDR1 and CDR2 sequences are ENHRY and SYGVKD. V lost 2 bases, J lost 2 bases, and 8 bases lay in between. The CDR3 has 14 residues. The CDR3 here is CAISEGGLTDTQYF. CDR3 bases: TGTGCCATCAGTGAGGGCGGGCTCACAGATACGCAGTATTTT.

The chain joins TRBV20-1 to TRBJ2-5; 11 bases map to TRBD2. TRBJ2-7 explains the end of the DNA better; the J call may be wrong. This CDR3 spans 12 amino acids. Germline loops: CDR1 DFQATT, CDR2 SNEGSKA (reference sequence). CDR3 DNA sequence: TGCAGTACAACTAGCGGGAGCTCCGAGCAGTACTTC. Amino acid sequence: CSTTSGSSEQYF.

A word on this clonotype: At one end the junction does not follow the germline gene, possibly because of a read error. This chain uses TRBV9 with TRBJ1-2, with 7 bases aligning to TRBD1. In germline, CDR1 is SGDLS, CDR2 YYNGEE. This CDR3 comprises 14 residues. CDR3 region: CVSSVGQANYGYTF. The CDR3 DNA reads as TGTGTCAGCAGCGTAGGACAGGCCAACTATGGCTACACCTTC.

This chain connects TRBV24-1 to TRBJ2-5; either TRBD1 or TRBD2 may supply D (7 bases each). The germline V gene has CDR1 KGHDR and CDR2 SFDVKD. Trimming shortened V by 5 bases and J by 7 bases, and 16 bases separated the two germline ends. This CDR3 region has 14 residues. The CDR3, as DNA: TGTGCCACCAGTGTCCTCGACAGGGAGGGGACCCAGTACTTC. It translates to CATSVLDREGTQYF.

V usage is TRBV7-9 and J usage is TRBJ1-5; possibly TRBD1 for D (5 bases). V was shortened by 6 bases and J by 7 bases, with 10 bases between the two germline ends. The CDR3 is made up of 12 amino acids. Germline CDR1 is SEHNR and CDR2 is FQNEAQ (reference sequence). In nucleotides, the CDR3 is TGTGCCAGCAGTGTTTGGGGGCAGCCCCAGCATTTT. It translates to CASSVWGQPQHF.

The CDR3 protein is CSVCTLVDPSTDTQYF. The DNA of the CDR3 is TGCAGCGTGTGCACACTAGTTGACCCTAGCACAGATACGCAGTATTTT. The genes are TRBV29-1 and TRBJ2-3, with D tentatively TRBD2 (5 bases). The CDR3 runs to 16 residues. Between the trimmed V and J ends, which lost 6 bases and 0 bases, there was a span of 19 bases. Germline CDR1 SQVTM, CDR2 ANQGSEA.

The V and J genes are TRBV6-5 and TRBJ2-7; 9 nucleotides line up with TRBD1. The CDR3 extends over 14 amino acids. V trimming: 5 bases; J trimming: 3 bases; junction bases outside the gene matches: 5. The V gene's germline CDR1 is MNHEY and CDR2 SVGAGI. The CDR3 here is CASSAGQGDYEQYF. The CDR3 bases are TGTGCCAGCAGTGCGGGACAGGGCGACTACGAGCAGTACTTC.

The chain joins TRBV4-1 to TRBJ1-2, with D maybe TRBD1 (5 bases). The CDR3 loop spans 14 amino acids. The germline CDR1 and CDR2 sequences are MGHRA and YSYEKL. V was clipped by 3 bases and J by 7 bases, with 15 bases between them. The CDR3 sequence: CASSQIGEGFGYTF. The CDR3 DNA reads TGCGCCAGCAGCCAGATAGGGGAGGGCTTTGGCTACACCTTC.

The sample holds a few counts of this clonotype. This chain joins TRBV4-2 and TRBJ2-1, with D perhaps matching TRBD1 or TRBD2 (5 bases each). The CDR3 extends over 15 amino acids. CDR1 is LGHNA and CDR2 is YNFKEQ in the germline V gene. Trimming stripped 2 bases from V and 2 bases from J, with 10 bases between. The CDR3 coding sequence is TGTGCCAGCAGCCAACTTATGGGGGCCTACAATGAGCAGTTCTTC. The encoded protein is CASSQLMGAYNEQFF.

The J gene is TRBJ2-3, the V gene TRBV4-1, with D tentatively TRBD1 (6 bases). The germline gives CDR1 MGHRA, CDR2 YSYEKL. The V end lost 4 bases, the J end lost 13 bases, and 15 bases lay between the germline ends. The CDR3 spans 12 residues. The CDR3 coding sequence is TGCGCCAGCAGCCGAGAGGGCAGGGACAAGTATTTT. Translated, it gives CASSREGRDKYF.

V usage is TRBV6-2 or TRBV6-3 and J usage is TRBJ1-1; D gene ambiguous. The CDR3 spans 13 residues. The V gene lost 4 bases and the J gene lost 5 bases, with 11 bases spanning the gap. Germline V gene data show CDR1 as MNHEY and CDR2 as SVGEGT. Here the CDR3 DNA reads TGTGCCAGCAGTTTACTTTTTAGGACTGAAGCTTTCTTT. Residues: CASSLLFRTEAFF.

This clonotype has a handful of counts. This chain connects TRBV20-1 to TRBJ2-7, with D perhaps assigned TRBD1 or TRBD2 (5 bases each). The CDR3 runs 17 residues. The V gene lost 0 bases and the J gene lost 2 bases, with 20 bases spanning the gap. Per the germline V gene, CDR1 is DFQATT and CDR2 is SNEGSKA (reference sequence). The CDR3 nucleotides are TGCAGTGCTAGAGATAGTTTGGGTGGGACCGTACCCTACGAGCAGTACTTC. Protein: CSARDSLGGTVPYEQYF.

The gene calls are TRBV5-1 and TRBJ1-5, with D possibly TRBD1 on 5 matching bases. The CDR3 is made up of 15 amino acids. From germline, CDR1 is SGHRS and CDR2 YFSETQ. Trimming removed 3 bases at V and 5 bases at J, with 15 bases between. In DNA form, the CDR3 reads TGCGCCAGCAGCTGGGGGTCAGGGCAGGATCAGCCCCAGCATTTT. Translating it yields CASSWGSGQDQPQHF.

V and J are TRBV3-1 and TRBJ2-7; 11 bases are shared with TRBD2. Losses at the gene ends were 3 bases for V and 4 bases for J; bases not matched to a gene: 5. The CDR3 runs 15 residues. CDR1 and CDR2 from the germline V gene are LGHDT and YNNKEL (reference sequence). The CDR3 DNA follows: TGTGCCAGCAGCCAGTTGACTAGCGGGGTTTACGAGCAGTACTTC. Translation gives CASSQLTSGVYEQYF.

This rearrangement joins TRBV4-3 to TRBJ2-1, with D possibly TRBD1 on 5 matching bases. The CDR3 loop spans 15 amino acids. V dropped 4 bases and J dropped 2 bases, with 12 bases sitting between them. Germline V CDR1 and CDR2: LGHNA, YSLEER. The CDR3 DNA is TGCGCCAGCAGCCCGACAGTAAACGCCTACAATGAGCAGTTCTTC. Protein sequence: CASSPTVNAYNEQFF.

The chain carries TRBV6-4 and TRBJ1-4; D is unclear. The CDR3 is made up of 11 amino acids. Germline values: CDR1 MRHNA, CDR2 SNTAGT. V lost 6 bases to trimming and J lost 7 bases, with 6 bases between them. CDR3 in amino acids: CASRDFEKLFF. The DNA of the CDR3 is TGTGCCAGCAGGGATTTTGAAAAACTGTTTTTT.

This clonotype was detected a few times. The chain couples TRBV5-1 to TRBJ2-4; 10 bases are shared with TRBD1. Judging by the DNA end, TRBJ2-5 fits better; the J call may be wrong. The CDR3 is 15 amino acids. Germline CDR1 reads SGHRS; CDR2 reads YFSETQ. The CDR3 bases are TGCGCCAGCAGCACTGGACAGGGGGGGCAAGAGACCCAGTACTTC. As protein: CASSTGQGGQETQYF.

The chain joins TRBV24-1 to TRBJ2-2, with TRBD1 as a possible D gene (6 bases). Germline V gene data show CDR1 as KGHDR and CDR2 as SFDVKD. Between the trimmed V and J ends, which lost 0 bases and 2 bases, there was a span of 9 bases. There are 16 residues in the CDR3. The CDR3 loop is CATSDLWDKNTGELFF. For the CDR3, the DNA is TGTGCCACCAGTGATTTGTGGGACAAAAACACCGGGGAGCTGTTTTTT.

The rearrangement uses TRBV6-1 and TRBJ1-2, with 7 bases lining up with TRBD1. The V gene's germline CDR1 is MNHNS and CDR2 SASEGT. This CDR3 region has 14 residues. After removal of 5 bases from V and 3 bases from J, the junction contained 6 bases not matched to a gene. In DNA form, the CDR3 reads TGTGCCAGCAGTCAGACAGGGAGGGACTATGGCTACACCTTC. It specifies CASSQTGRDYGYTF.

In its sample, this clonotype was seen a few times. V usage is TRBV29-1 and J usage is TRBJ1-2; tentatively, D is TRBD1 (5 bases). Germline lookup yields CDR1 SQVTM and CDR2 ANQGSEA. Trimming removed 0 bases at V and 8 bases at J, with 10 bases between. This CDR3 region has 12 residues. The CDR3 region is CSVEDGGDGYTF. In DNA, the CDR3 is TGCAGCGTTGAAGATGGTGGGGACGGCTACACCTTC.